This T cell receptor beta chain was identified in a study of early T cells in non-severe SARS-CoV-2 infection. There are 11 residues in the CDR3. V lost 7 bases and J 15 bases, leaving 15 bases between the germline ends. Germline V CDR1 and CDR2: LNHDA, SQIVND (reference sequence). From the 5' RACE reads, TCRdb called clonotypes with MiXCR, one entry per CDR3 protein. The sample records around 26,000 distinct CDR3 sequences, approximately 5% being singletons. The receptor's source is an adult who was a healthcare worker with PCR-confirmed SARS-CoV-2 infection or an uninfected control (not recorded which). The sequencing input was whole blood. This chain connects TRBV19 to TRBJ1-4; a weak D match, TRBD1 (6 bases). The CDR3 sequence: CASTSQGAVFF. The CDR3 DNA sequence: TGTGCCAGTACCTCACAGGGCGCAGTGTTTTTT.